This T cell receptor (beta chain) was identified during a study of T cells in Graves' hyperthyroidism and ophthalmopathy. The germline gives CDR1 SGHDT, CDR2 YYEEEE. This CDR3 has 16 amino acids. V was pared by 4 bases and J by 4 bases, with 12 bases of the junction left unmatched. From RNA transcripts, TCR beta CDR3 regions were amplified. HTBI primers were the set used in a first-round RT-PCR of the TCR CDR3. TCRdb redid the calling of the multiplex PCR reads with MiXCR, one entry per CDR3 protein. Of hundreds of thousands of distinct CDR3 sequences listed, roughly 15% are singletons. Study-wide points: Blood also contained most expanded thyroid clonotypes above 0.001.

This clonotype was seen at least ten times. Its antigen is unknown. The source of this sequence is a woman in her fifties or sixties with Graves' ophthalmopathy. J is TRBJ2-7 and V is TRBV5-6, with 9 bases matching TRBD1. Sequencing input: blood. The CDR3 region is CASSQRTGGAGYEQYF. CDR3 in DNA: TGTGCCAGCAGCCAGCGAACAGGGGGCGCGGGATACGAGCAGTACTTC.